These 13 T cell receptor beta chains came from one sample sequenced in a study of blood T cell repertoires in COVID-19. Sequenced by immunoSEQ multiplex PCR; TCRdb stores in-frame clones only, minus some. Of about 460,000 clones in the sample, 70% to 90% were seen once. The specimen was PBMCs or T cells enriched from blood (not recorded which). Every receptor here comes from a woman aged 55-69 years who had recovered from COVID-19.

The rearrangement uses TRBV6-5 and TRBJ1-1, with 8 positions matching TRBD1. Trimming at V came to 2 bases and at J to 5 bases, leaving 7 bases not matched to a gene. The CDR3 runs to 15 residues. Germline values: CDR1 MNHEY, CDR2 SVGAGI. The CDR3 nucleotides read TGTGCCAGCAGTTACGCACTACAGGGGGGGACTGAAGCTTTCTTT. This encodes CASSYALQGGTEAFF.

The chain combines TRBV6-5 with TRBJ1-6; TRBD1 matches 9 bases. Trimming removed 7 bases from V and 12 bases from J; junction bases left unmatched: 10. Germline V gene sequence: CDR1 MNHEY, CDR2 SVGAGI. The CDR3 extends over 14 amino acids. This CDR3 is CASTEQGASGPLHF. For the CDR3, the DNA is TGTGCCAGCACCGAACAGGGGGCGTCGGGACCCCTCCACTTT.

This chain uses TRBV5-1 with TRBJ2-5; TRBD2 aligns across 7 bases. The CDR3 loop spans 14 amino acids. The J segment lost 1 base and the V segment lost 6 bases, leaving 6 bases of the junction unmatched. CDR1 and CDR2 (germline): SGHRS, YFSETQ. CDR3 sequence reads: CASTTGGTQETQYF. Here the CDR3 DNA reads TGCGCCAGCACTACGGGGGGAACCCAAGAGACCCAGTACTTC.

V usage is TRBV25-1 and J usage is TRBJ1-1, with 9 bases aligning to TRBD1. CDR1 is MGHDK and CDR2 is SYGVNS in the germline V gene. The junction had 7 bases not matched to a gene; V was cut back by 6 bases and J by 5 bases. The CDR3 covers 14 residues. CDR3 DNA sequence: TGTGCCAGCAGCCTGACAGGGGGACCGACTGAAGCTTTCTTT. Amino acid sequence: CASSLTGGPTEAFF.

The chain carries TRBV4-2 and TRBJ1-5; D perhaps matches TRBD1 (6 bases). The CDR3 is made up of 15 amino acids. V lost 1 base, J lost 6 bases, and 13 bases lay in between. CDR1 LGHNA and CDR2 YNFKEQ come from the germline V gene. CDR3 sequence (DNA): TGTGCCAGCAGCCAAGTGGGGGGGCAGGGTCAGCCCCAGCATTTT. Translating it yields CASSQVGGQGQPQHF.

The CDR3 loop is CASSLGLAGLYEQFF. In DNA form, the CDR3 reads TGTGCCAGCAGCTTAGGACTAGCTGGTTTGTATGAGCAGTTCTTC. The V and J genes are TRBV11-2 and TRBJ2-1; 7 positions match TRBD2. This CDR3 contains 15 residues. The germline CDR1 and CDR2 sequences are SGHAT and FQNNGV. Losses at the gene ends were 1 base for V and 8 bases for J; bases not matched to a gene: 8. Combining the CDR3 with reference TRBV11-2 and TRBJ2-1 gives the whole variable domain EAGVAQSPRYKIIEKRQSVAFWCNPISGHATLYWYQQILGQGPKLLIQFQNNGVVDDSQLPKDRFSAERLKGVDSTLKIQPAKLEDSAVYLCASSLGLAGLYEQFFGPGTRLTVL.

The rearrangement joins TRBV5-5 to TRBJ2-2, with 10 nucleotides matching TRBD1. Trimming at V came to 5 bases and at J to 5 bases, leaving 6 bases not matched to a gene. The CDR3 sequence is 15 residues long. Germline-derived CDR1 and CDR2 are SGHKS and YYEKEE (reference sequence). CDR3 sequence: CASRGRTGGTGELFF. CDR3 coding DNA: TGTGCCAGCAGAGGGAGGACAGGGGGAACCGGGGAGCTGTTTTTT.

V and J are TRBV27 and TRBJ2-6, with D tentatively TRBD2 (6 bases). Trimming left V 3 bases short and J 1 base short, with 7 bases between. Germline V gene lookup returns CDR1 MNHEY and CDR2 SMNVEV (reference sequence). This CDR3 contains 15 residues. CDR3 DNA sequence: TGTGCCAGCAGTTTCGGGAGTTCTGGGGCCAACGTCCTGACTTTC. It translates to CASSFGSSGANVLTF. Variable domain in full (rest from reference TRBV27 and TRBJ2-6): EAQVTQNPRYLITVTGKKLTVTCSQNMNHEYMSWYRQDPGLGLRQIYYSMNVEVTDKGDVPEGYKVSRKEKRNFPLILESPSPNQTSLYFCASSFGSSGANVLTFGAGSRLTVL.

V usage is TRBV5-8 and J usage is TRBJ1-1, with D perhaps matching TRBD1 (5 bases). CDR1 and CDR2 (germline): SGHTS, YDEGEE. Trimming removed 7 bases from V and 1 base from J, with 11 bases in between. There are 13 residues in the CDR3. Here the CDR3 reads CASPGTGNTEAFF. The CDR3 nucleotides are TGTGCCAGCCCCGGAACAGGGAACACTGAAGCTTTCTTT.

This clone was counted a single time. The chain is built from TRBV4-1 and TRBJ2-3; D is undetermined. Trimming removed 1 base at V and 6 bases at J, with 14 bases between. Germline V CDR1 and CDR2: MGHRA, YSYEKL. The CDR3 sequence is 15 residues long. CDR3 coding DNA: TGCGCCAGCAGCCAAGTCTATTTCGTGTCGGATACGCAGTATTTT. This translates into CASSQVYFVSDTQYF.

Comments on this clone: This sample also contains other DNA sequences that code for the same CDR3. The rearrangement links TRBV3-1 (or the pseudogene TRBV3-2) to TRBJ1-6; D uncertain. The germline V and J ends were trimmed by 1 base and 3 bases, with 7 bases remaining between them. The germline gives CDR1 LGHDT, CDR2 YNNKEL (reference sequence). This CDR3 region has 15 residues. CDR3 amino acids: CASSQGRSYNSPLHF. Written as DNA, the CDR3 is TGTGCCAGCAGCCAAGGACGGAGCTATAATTCACCCCTCCACTTT.

The rearrangement links TRBV6-5 to TRBJ2-2; TRBD2 aligns across 7 bases. The V gene end was trimmed by 6 bases and the J gene end by 5 bases; junction bases not matched to a gene: 6. The CDR3 has 14 residues. Germline CDR1 MNHEY, CDR2 SVGAGI. The CDR3 nucleotides read TGTGCCAGCAGCGCATTGGGGGGGACCGGGGAGCTGTTTTTT. It specifies CASSALGGTGELFF.

This clone was seen once. This chain connects TRBV5-7 to TRBJ2-2; D possibly corresponds to TRBD2 (5 bases). TRBV5-7 is given ORF status, its function remaining uncertain. The CDR3 runs 16 residues. V gave up 0 bases and J gave up 2 bases, with 11 bases separating them. The CDR3 region has the DNA TGTGCCAGCAGCTTGGGGGCGGGTGCAAACACCGGGGAGCTGTTTTTT. It encodes CASSLGAGANTGELFF.